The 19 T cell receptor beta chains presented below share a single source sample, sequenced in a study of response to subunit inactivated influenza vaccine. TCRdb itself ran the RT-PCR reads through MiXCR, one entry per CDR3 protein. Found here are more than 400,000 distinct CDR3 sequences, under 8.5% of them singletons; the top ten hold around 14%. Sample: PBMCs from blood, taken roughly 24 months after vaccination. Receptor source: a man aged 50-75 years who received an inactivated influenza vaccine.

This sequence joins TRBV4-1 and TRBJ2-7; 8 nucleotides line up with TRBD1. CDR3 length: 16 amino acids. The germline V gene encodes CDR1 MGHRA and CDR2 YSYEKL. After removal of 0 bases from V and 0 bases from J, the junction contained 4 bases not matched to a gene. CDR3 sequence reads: CASSQDSGGASYEQYF. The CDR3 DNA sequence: TGCGCCAGCAGCCAAGATTCAGGGGGCGCCTCCTACGAGCAGTACTTC.

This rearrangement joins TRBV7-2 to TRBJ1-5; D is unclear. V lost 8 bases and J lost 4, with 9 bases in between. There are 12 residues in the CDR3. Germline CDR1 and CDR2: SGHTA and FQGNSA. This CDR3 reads CASGTANQPQHF. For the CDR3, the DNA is TGTGCCAGCGGAACAGCTAATCAGCCCCAGCATTTT.

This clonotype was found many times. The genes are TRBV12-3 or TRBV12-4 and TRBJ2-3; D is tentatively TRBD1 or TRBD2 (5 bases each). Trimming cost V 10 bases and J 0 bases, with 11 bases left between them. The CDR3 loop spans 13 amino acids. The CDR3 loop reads CATTRDSTDTQYF. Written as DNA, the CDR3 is TGTGCCACCACTCGGGACAGCACAGATACGCAGTATTTT.

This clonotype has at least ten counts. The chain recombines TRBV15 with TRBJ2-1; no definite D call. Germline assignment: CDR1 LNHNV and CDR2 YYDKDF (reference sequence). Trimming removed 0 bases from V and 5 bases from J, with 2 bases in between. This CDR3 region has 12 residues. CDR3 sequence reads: CATSRENNEQFF. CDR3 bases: TGTGCCACCAGCAGAGAAAACAATGAGCAGTTCTTC. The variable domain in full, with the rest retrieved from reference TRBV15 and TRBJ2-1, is DAMVIQNPRYQVTQFGKPVTLSCSQTLNHNVMYWYQQKSSQAPKLLFHYYDKDFNNEADTPDNFQSRRPNTSFCFLDIRSPGLGDTAMYLCATSRENNEQFFGPGTRLTVL.

The CDR3 sequence: CASTSRISYNEQFF. The CDR3 DNA follows: TGTGCCAGCACCTCCCGCATCTCCTACAATGAGCAGTTCTTC. The V call is TRBV5-5, the J call TRBJ2-1; no definite D call. This CDR3 has 14 amino acids. Trimming shortened V by 6 bases and J by 0 bases, and 10 bases separated the two germline ends. The V gene's germline CDR1 is SGHKS and CDR2 YYEKEE (reference sequence).

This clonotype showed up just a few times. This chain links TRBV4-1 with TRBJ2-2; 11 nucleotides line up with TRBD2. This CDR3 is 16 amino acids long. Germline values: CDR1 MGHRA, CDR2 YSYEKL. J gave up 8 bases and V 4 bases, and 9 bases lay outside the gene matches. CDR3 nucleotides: TGCGCCAGCAGCCGGGCACCTAGCGGGAGGATGGGGGAGCTGTTTTTT. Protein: CASSRAPSGRMGELFF.

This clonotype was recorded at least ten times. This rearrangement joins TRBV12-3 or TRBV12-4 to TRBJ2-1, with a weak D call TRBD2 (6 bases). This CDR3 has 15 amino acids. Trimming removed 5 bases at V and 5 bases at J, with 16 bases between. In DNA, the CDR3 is TGTGCCAGCAGTGACCCCGGGAGCGGTAACAATGAGCAGTTCTTC. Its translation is CASSDPGSGNNEQFF.

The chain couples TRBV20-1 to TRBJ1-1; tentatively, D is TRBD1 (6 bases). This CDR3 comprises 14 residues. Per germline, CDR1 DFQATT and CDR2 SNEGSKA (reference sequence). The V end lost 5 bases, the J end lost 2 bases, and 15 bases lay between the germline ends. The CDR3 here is CSAPGGAQNTEAFF. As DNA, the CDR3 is TGCAGTGCTCCTGGGGGGGCCCAAAACACTGAAGCTTTCTTT.

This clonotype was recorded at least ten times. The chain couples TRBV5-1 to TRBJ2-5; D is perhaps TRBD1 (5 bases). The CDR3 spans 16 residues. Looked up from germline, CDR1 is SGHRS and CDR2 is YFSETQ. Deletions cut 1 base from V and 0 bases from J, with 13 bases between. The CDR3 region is CASSLIRERDQETQYF. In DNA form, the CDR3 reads TGCGCCAGCAGCTTGATCAGGGAAAGAGACCAAGAGACCCAGTACTTC.

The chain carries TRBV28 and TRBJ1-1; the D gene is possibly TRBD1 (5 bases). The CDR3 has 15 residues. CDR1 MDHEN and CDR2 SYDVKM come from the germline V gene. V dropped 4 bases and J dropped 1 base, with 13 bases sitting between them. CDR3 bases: TGTGCCAGCAGTTCCACCTCGCAGGGGAACACTGAAGCTTTCTTT. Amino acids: CASSSTSQGNTEAFF.

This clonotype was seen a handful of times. The CDR3 loop is CSVGQEEGGYTF. DNA of the CDR3: TGCAGCGTTGGACAGGAGGAAGGTGGCTACACCTTC. The chain couples TRBV29-1 to TRBJ1-2; a possible D gene is TRBD1 (6 bases). Germline V lookup: CDR1 SQVTM, CDR2 ANQGSEA. Trimming pared 4 bases from V and 7 bases from J, leaving 13 bases between. The CDR3 loop spans 12 amino acids.

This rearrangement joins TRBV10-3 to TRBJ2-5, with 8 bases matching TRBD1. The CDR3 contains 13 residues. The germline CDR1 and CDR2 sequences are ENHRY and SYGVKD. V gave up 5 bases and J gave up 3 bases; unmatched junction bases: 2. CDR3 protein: CAISKTGEETQYF. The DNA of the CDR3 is TGTGCCATCAGTAAGACAGGGGAAGAGACCCAGTACTTC.

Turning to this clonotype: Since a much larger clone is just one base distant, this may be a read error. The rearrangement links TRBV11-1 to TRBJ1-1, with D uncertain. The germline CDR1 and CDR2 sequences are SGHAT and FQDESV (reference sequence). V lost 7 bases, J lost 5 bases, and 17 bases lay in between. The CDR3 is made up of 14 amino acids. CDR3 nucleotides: TGTGCCAGCAAGCCAGGAACAACAAGGACTGAAGCTTTCTTT. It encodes CASKPGTTRTEAFF.

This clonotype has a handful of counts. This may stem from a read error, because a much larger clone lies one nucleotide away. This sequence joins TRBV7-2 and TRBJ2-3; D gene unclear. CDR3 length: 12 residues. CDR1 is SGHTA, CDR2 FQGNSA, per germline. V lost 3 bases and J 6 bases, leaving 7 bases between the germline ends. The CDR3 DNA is TGTGCCAGCAGCTTCACTGCCGATACGCAGTATTTT. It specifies CASSFTADTQYF.

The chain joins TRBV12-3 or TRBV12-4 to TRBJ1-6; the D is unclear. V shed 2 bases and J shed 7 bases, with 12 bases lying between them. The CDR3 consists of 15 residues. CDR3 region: CASSLSARPNSPLHF. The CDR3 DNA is TGTGCCAGCAGTTTATCGGCGCGCCCAAATTCACCCCTCCACTTT.

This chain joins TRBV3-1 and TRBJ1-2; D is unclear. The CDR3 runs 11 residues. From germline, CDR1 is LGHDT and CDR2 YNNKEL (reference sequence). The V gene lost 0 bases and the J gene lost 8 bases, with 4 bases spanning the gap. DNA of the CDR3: TGTGCCAGCAGCCAAGAATACGGCTACACCTTC. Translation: CASSQEYGYTF.

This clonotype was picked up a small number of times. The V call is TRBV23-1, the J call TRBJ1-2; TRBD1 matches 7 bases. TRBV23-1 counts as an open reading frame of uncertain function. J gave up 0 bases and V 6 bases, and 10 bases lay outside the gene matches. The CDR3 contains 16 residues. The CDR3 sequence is CASSPRGQQTNYGYTF. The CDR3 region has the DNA TGCGCCAGCAGCCCCCGGGGACAGCAGACTAACTATGGCTACACCTTC.

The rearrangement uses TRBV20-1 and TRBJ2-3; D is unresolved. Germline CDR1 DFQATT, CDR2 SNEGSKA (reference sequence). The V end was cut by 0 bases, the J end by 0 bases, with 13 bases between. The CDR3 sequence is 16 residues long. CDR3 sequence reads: CSARDFPASSTDTQYF. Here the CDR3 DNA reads TGCAGTGCTAGAGATTTCCCAGCGTCTAGCACAGATACGCAGTATTTT.

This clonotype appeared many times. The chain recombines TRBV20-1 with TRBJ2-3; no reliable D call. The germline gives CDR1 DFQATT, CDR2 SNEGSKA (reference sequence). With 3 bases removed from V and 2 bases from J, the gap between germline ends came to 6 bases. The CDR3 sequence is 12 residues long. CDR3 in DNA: TGCAGTGCTAGGCAGGACACAGATACGCAGTATTTT. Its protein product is CSARQDTDTQYF.